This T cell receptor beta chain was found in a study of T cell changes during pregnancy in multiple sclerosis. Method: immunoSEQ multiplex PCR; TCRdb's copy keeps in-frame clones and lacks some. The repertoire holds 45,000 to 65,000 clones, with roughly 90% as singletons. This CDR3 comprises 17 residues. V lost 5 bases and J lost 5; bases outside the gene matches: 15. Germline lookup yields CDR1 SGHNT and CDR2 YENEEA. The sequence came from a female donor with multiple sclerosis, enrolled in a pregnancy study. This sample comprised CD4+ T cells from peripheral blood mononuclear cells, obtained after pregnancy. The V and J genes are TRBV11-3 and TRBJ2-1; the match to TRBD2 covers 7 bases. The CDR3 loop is CASSPRGGRGMDNEQFF. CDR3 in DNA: TGTGCCAGCAGCCCCCGCGGCGGGAGAGGCATGGACAATGAGCAGTTCTTC.